This TCR beta chain was identified in a study of blood T cell repertoires in COVID-19. During the 2 weeks before they entered the study, exposed participants had met someone with a PCR-confirmed or clinician-diagnosed COVID-19 case. Produced via immunoSEQ multiplex PCR; TCRdb's table is partial and in-frame only. Of about 430,000 clones listed, around nine tenths were seen once; the top ten hold 1.2% to 1.5%. V shed 1 base and J 3 bases; nucleotides not matched to a gene: 2. The CDR3 spans 15 residues. Germline V gives CDR1 LNHDA, CDR2 SQIVND (reference sequence). Regarding this clone: The identical CDR3 is also encoded by other nucleotide sequences in the sample.

The J gene is TRBJ2-1, the V gene TRBV19; TRBD1 matches at 8 bases. The origin of this receptor is a woman between 18 and 30 years old who had been exposed to COVID-19. Specimen: PBMCs or T cells enriched from blood (not recorded which). In DNA, the CDR3 is TGTGCCAGTAGTATAGGAGACAGGGGCTACAATGAGCAGTTCTTC. Translated: CASSIGDRGYNEQFF. Full variable domain (remainder filled in from reference TRBV19 and TRBJ2-1): DGGITQSPKYLFRKEGQNVTLSCEQNLNHDAMYWYRQDPGQGLRLIYYSQIVNDFQKGDIAEGYSVSREKKESFPLTVTSAQKNPTAFYLCASSIGDRGYNEQFFGPGTRLTVL.